Following are 18 T cell receptor beta chains from one sample sequenced in a study of cytomegalovirus exposure and HLA in healthy donors. Profiled with immunoSEQ multiplex PCR; TCRdb holds only in-frame clones, not every one. The sample carries about 120,000 clones, around 87% recorded once. Sequencing input: PBMCs. These receptors came from a woman younger than 30 in good health and CMV-seropositive.

Concerning this clone: At one end, the junction sequence differs from germline, possibly due to a read error. The chain links TRBV29-1 to TRBJ2-4, with D unclear. This CDR3 contains 12 residues. The germline V gene has CDR1 SQVTM and CDR2 ANQGSEA. The CDR3 here is CSVEQAQNIQYF. In nucleotides, the CDR3 is TGCAGCGTTGAACAAGCCCAAAACATTCAGTACTTC.

The chain employs TRBV5-1 and TRBJ1-6; 9 bases line up with TRBD1. This CDR3 has 15 residues. Per germline, CDR1 SGHRS and CDR2 YFSETQ. V gave up 8 bases and J gave up 10 bases; unmatched junction bases: 13. DNA of the CDR3: TGCGCCAGTTCACTACAGGGGGCGAATCGATCACCCCTCCACTTT. This codes for CASSLQGANRSPLHF.

The rearrangement uses TRBV7-9 and TRBJ2-3; 7 nucleotides agree with TRBD2. Germline CDR1 SEHNR, CDR2 FQNEAQ (reference sequence). J was trimmed by 1 base and V by 8 bases; bases with no gene match: 6. The CDR3 is made up of 14 amino acids. In nucleotides, the CDR3 is TGTGCCAGCCGGAGCGGGGAAGGCACAGATACGCAGTATTTT. This sequence encodes CASRSGEGTDTQYF.

CDR3 nucleotides: TGCGCCAGCAATGAAGGACAGCAAGGATACTATGGCTACACCTTC. Its protein product is CASNEGQQGYYGYTF. The chain employs TRBV5-1 and TRBJ1-2, with D maybe TRBD1 (6 bases). The germline gives CDR1 SGHRS, CDR2 YFSETQ. The CDR3 has 15 amino acids. V was trimmed by 6 bases and J by 3 bases, leaving 18 bases between them.

The gene calls are TRBV27 and TRBJ1-2, with 9 bases aligning to TRBD1. CDR1 is MNHEY, CDR2 SMNVEV, per germline (reference sequence). V trimming: 8 bases; J trimming: 5 bases; junction bases outside the gene matches: 12. The CDR3 is made up of 15 amino acids. CDR3 loop: CASRPYRGPGYGYTF. CDR3 bases: TGTGCCAGCCGACCCTACAGGGGGCCGGGGTATGGCTACACCTTC.

V gene TRBV29-1 combines with J gene TRBJ1-1; 7 positions agree with TRBD1. Per germline, CDR1 SQVTM and CDR2 ANQGSEA. The CDR3 contains 12 residues. The V and J ends lost 6 bases and 5 bases, in that order; junction bases with no gene match: 6. The CDR3 DNA sequence: TGCAGCGTCGACACAGGGGCGACTGAAGCTTTCTTT. It encodes CSVDTGATEAFF.

V usage is TRBV5-6 and J usage is TRBJ2-1, with D perhaps TRBD2 (6 bases). CDR3 length equals 15 residues. From germline, CDR1 is SGHDT and CDR2 YYEEEE. Deletions cut 1 base from V and 6 bases from J, with 14 bases between. The DNA for the CDR3 is TGTGCCAGCAGCTTGTGGTCGGGAGTGGCCAATGAGCAGTTCTTC. Translated: CASSLWSGVANEQFF. Variable domain in full (rest from reference TRBV5-6 and TRBJ2-1): DAGVTQSPTHLIKTRGQQVTLRCSPKSGHDTVSWYQQALGQGPQFIFQYYEEEERQRGNFPDRFSGHQFPNYSSELNVNALLLGDSALYLCASSLWSGVANEQFFGPGTRLTVL.

The J gene is TRBJ2-7, the V gene TRBV2; 10 bases line up with TRBD1. V shed 3 bases and J 3 bases; nucleotides not matched to a gene: 5. The CDR3 spans 15 residues. Germline-derived CDR1 and CDR2 are SNHLY and FYNNEI. CDR3 in amino acids: CASSELWTGGYEQYF. In DNA, the CDR3 is TGTGCCAGCAGTGAGTTGTGGACAGGGGGCTACGAGCAGTACTTC.

The chain links TRBV4-1 to TRBJ1-2, with a possible D match to TRBD1 (6 bases). Germline CDR1 is MGHRA and CDR2 is YSYEKL. Trimming removed 4 bases at V and 2 bases at J, with 8 bases between. The CDR3 runs 13 residues. CDR3 DNA sequence: TGCGCCAGCAGCCCAGGGGAGAACTATGGCTACACCTTC. As protein: CASSPGENYGYTF.

V and J are TRBV7-9 and TRBJ1-5; D is ambiguous. The ends were cut back, 3 bases at V and 0 bases at J, with 6 bases in the middle. Germline V gives CDR1 SEHNR, CDR2 FQNEAQ (reference sequence). This CDR3 has 14 residues. As DNA, the CDR3 is TGTGCCAGCAGCTTGACAACTAGCAATCAGCCCCAGCATTTT. Its translation: CASSLTTSNQPQHF.

In its sample, this clone was seen once. The chain employs TRBV19 and TRBJ1-1; D is perhaps TRBD1 (5 bases). Per germline, CDR1 LNHDA and CDR2 SQIVND (reference sequence). The CDR3 spans 14 residues. Trimming left V 4 bases short and J 3 bases short, with 12 bases between. CDR3: CASSKPGMYTEAFF. In nucleotides, the CDR3 is TGTGCCAGTAGTAAACCAGGGATGTACACTGAAGCTTTCTTT.

The chain uses TRBV4-1 and TRBJ2-5; TRBD2 matches at 10 bases. The CDR3 covers 18 residues. The V and J ends lost 2 bases and 4 bases, in that order; junction bases with no gene match: 13. From germline, CDR1 is MGHRA and CDR2 YSYEKL. Here the CDR3 DNA reads TGCGCCAGCAGCCAAAGCCGGGGGAGCGGGGGGGCCGGAGAGACCCAGTACTTC. It translates to CASSQSRGSGGAGETQYF.

The chain combines TRBV18 with TRBJ2-1; 15 bases match TRBD2. The CDR3 length is 16 residues. The germline V gene has CDR1 KGHSH and CDR2 LQKENI. Trimming at V came to 2 bases and at J to 9 bases, leaving 5 bases not matched to a gene. CDR3 residues: CASSPGLAGGRGEQFF. CDR3 in DNA: TGTGCCAGCTCACCAGGACTAGCGGGGGGGCGTGGTGAGCAGTTCTTC.

The chain recombines TRBV7-9 with TRBJ2-7, with no clear D. The V end was cut by 2 bases, the J end by 2 bases, with 4 bases between. CDR1 SEHNR and CDR2 FQNEAQ come from the germline V gene (reference sequence). The CDR3 covers 12 residues. The CDR3 reads CASSLRAYEQYF. The CDR3 bases are TGTGCCAGCAGCTTACGAGCCTACGAGCAGTACTTC.

This clone has just one count. J is TRBJ2-5 and V is TRBV29-1; D not certain. V was cut by 3 bases and J by 7 bases, with 15 bases left in between. Germline-derived CDR1 and CDR2 are SQVTM and ANQGSEA. CDR3 length equals 13 residues. This CDR3 is CSVDPMERVTQYF. The DNA for the CDR3 is TGCAGCGTTGACCCGATGGAGCGAGTGACCCAGTACTTC.

This clone was seen a single time. The DNA of the CDR3 is TGTGCCAGCAGCTTAGCCCGCCCCGGGCAGGGTAGAAACACCATATATTTT. As protein: CASSLARPGQGRNTIYF. The chain joins TRBV7-8 to TRBJ1-3; tentative D call: TRBD1 (5 bases). The germline CDR1 and CDR2 sequences are SGHVS and FQNEAQ. Between the trimmed V and J ends, which lost 0 bases and 5 bases, there was a span of 17 bases. The length of the CDR3 is 17 residues.

The count of this clone is one. The chain links TRBV6-6 to TRBJ2-2; 8 bases align to TRBD2. Germline trimming cut 5 bases from V and 6 bases from J; bases unmatched to any gene: 2. CDR1 is MNHNY and CDR2 is SVGAGI in the germline V gene (reference sequence). The CDR3 sequence is 13 residues long. The CDR3 DNA sequence: TGTGCCAGCAGTCACGGGGGGGCCGGGGAGCTGTTTTTT. This translates into CASSHGGAGELFF.

This chain links TRBV6-1 with TRBJ2-7; no definite D call. The germline V gene encodes CDR1 MNHNS and CDR2 SASEGT. V lost 9 bases to trimming and J lost 3 bases, with 9 bases between them. CDR3 length: 11 residues. The CDR3 DNA sequence: TGTGCCAGTTCCCCCCGCTACGAGCAGTACTTC. It yields the protein CASSPRYEQYF.